Below, 28 T cell receptor beta chains from the same sample are listed, as sequenced in a study of OX40 agonist ivuxolimab in advanced cancers. Profiled with immunoSEQ multiplex PCR; TCRdb holds only in-frame clones, not every one. The sample gives about 75,000 clones, around 87% of which show up once; approximately 8% is in the top ten. Here the sequenced sample was CD4+ or CD8+ T cells sorted from blood, taken in a trial of the OX40 agonist ivuxolimab. These receptors were obtained from an adult with an advanced solid tumor such as melanoma, head and neck, liver or kidney cancer.

The J gene is TRBJ2-3, the V gene TRBV10-2, with TRBD2 matching 11 bases. CDR1 is WSHSY and CDR2 is SAAADI in the germline V gene. This CDR3 region has 20 residues. V was clipped by 8 bases and J by 5 bases; unmatched bases: 24. The CDR3 region has the DNA TGCGCCAGCTGGGAACCAAGGGGACTAGCGGTTTCGAGGGGGGAAGATACGCAGTATTTT. Protein product: CASWEPRGLAVSRGEDTQYF.

J is TRBJ1-5 and V is TRBV25-1, with TRBD1 identical over 9 bases. With 3 bases clipped from V and 9 bases from J, the junction kept 3 bases outside the gene matches. CDR3 length equals 13 residues. Germline V lookup: CDR1 MGHDK, CDR2 SYGVNS. The CDR3 sequence is CASSDTGGAPQHF. The CDR3 coding sequence is TGTGCCAGCAGTGATACAGGGGGCGCGCCCCAGCATTTT.

V and J are TRBV29-1 and TRBJ2-2; a possible D gene is TRBD1 (5 bases). V shed 5 bases and J shed 7 bases, with 11 bases lying between them. There are 12 residues in the CDR3. CDR1 and CDR2 from the germline V gene are SQVTM and ANQGSEA. In nucleotides, the CDR3 is TGCAGCGTTAGACAGACGATCGGGGAGCTGTTTTTT. This encodes CSVRQTIGELFF.

The chain couples TRBV28 to TRBJ1-4; D ambiguous. Germline-derived CDR1 and CDR2 are MDHEN and SYDVKM. V lost 8 bases and J lost 5, with 12 bases in between. The CDR3 contains 13 residues. CDR3 sequence reads: CASRRTGNEKLFF. The CDR3 DNA follows: TGTGCCAGCCGGCGGACTGGCAATGAAAAACTGTTTTTT.

J is TRBJ1-5 and V is TRBV2; tentatively, D is TRBD1 (6 bases). This CDR3 has 15 amino acids. CDR1 SNHLY and CDR2 FYNNEI come from the germline V gene. V lost 6 bases and J lost 0, with 12 bases in between. CDR3 nucleotide sequence: TGTGCCAGCAGGAGGGGGGACGATAGCAATCAGCCCCAGCATTTT. Translated, it gives CASRRGDDSNQPQHF.

The chain is built from TRBV11-2 and TRBJ2-5; the match to TRBD2 covers 9 bases. The CDR3 is 15 residues long. Looked up from germline, CDR1 is SGHAT and CDR2 is FQNNGV. V dropped 2 bases and J dropped 4; count of bases not matched to a gene: 5. CDR3 coding DNA: TGTGCCAGCAGCTTAATTAGCGGGAGCACAGAGACCCAGTACTTC. It yields the protein CASSLISGSTETQYF.

The sample holds a few counts of this clone. The genes are TRBV30 and TRBJ2-5; the match to TRBD2 covers 10 bases. Germline CDR1 and CDR2: GTSNPN and SVGIG (reference sequence). Unmatched junction bases numbered 13, after V lost 4 bases and J lost 5 bases. The CDR3 length is 16 residues. CDR3 nucleotide sequence: TGTGCCTGGACCAGAGCGGGGGGGCTCGCATTGGAGACCCAGTACTTC. This translates into CAWTRAGGLALETQYF. The full variable domain, with the rest looked up from reference TRBV30 and TRBJ2-5, is SQTIHQWPATLVQPVGSPLSLECTVEGTSNPNLYWYRQAAGRGLQLLFYSVGIGQISSEVPQNLSASRPQDRQFILSSKKLLLSDSGFYLCAWTRAGGLALETQYFGPGTRLLVL.

The chain carries TRBV7-3 and TRBJ2-1, with 7 bases aligning to TRBD1. The CDR3 consists of 16 residues. CDR1 is SGHTA and CDR2 is FQGTGA in the germline V gene. The junction had 9 bases not matched to a gene; V was cut back by 0 bases and J by 7 bases. The CDR3 reads CASSLTGDSRRNEQFF. The CDR3 coding sequence is TGTGCCAGCAGCTTAACGGGGGACAGCAGAAGGAATGAGCAGTTCTTC.

The gene calls are TRBV6-5 and TRBJ2-5; a possible D gene is TRBD2 (6 bases). Trimming removed 6 bases from V and 7 bases from J, with 12 bases in between. Germline V gives CDR1 MNHEY, CDR2 SVGAGI. This CDR3 spans 12 amino acids. CDR3 residues: CASSGTLPTQYF. The CDR3 nucleotides read TGTGCCAGCAGCGGGACTCTCCCGACCCAGTACTTC.

The chain's CDR3 is CASGAGASPLHF. The CDR3 bases are TGTGCCAGCGGGGCGGGAGCATCACCCCTCCACTTT. The J gene is TRBJ1-6, the V gene TRBV25-1; maybe TRBD1 (5 bases). V was cut by 8 bases and J by 10 bases, with 12 bases left in between. The CDR3 length is 12 residues. Per the germline V gene, CDR1 is MGHDK and CDR2 is SYGVNS.

This clone appeared once. The chain couples TRBV7-9 to TRBJ1-2; D is perhaps TRBD1 (5 bases). Between the trimmed V and J ends, which lost 0 bases and 5 bases, there was a span of 7 bases. Germline CDR1 and CDR2: SEHNR and FQNEAQ (reference sequence). The CDR3 sequence is 13 residues long. Here the CDR3 reads CASSLAQGYGYTF. CDR3 in DNA: TGTGCCAGCAGCTTAGCCCAGGGTTATGGCTACACCTTC.

The gene calls are TRBV30 and TRBJ1-6; D remains unclear. This CDR3 region has 15 residues. CDR1 is GTSNPN and CDR2 is SVGIG in the germline V gene (reference sequence). The ends were cut back, 2 bases at V and 10 bases at J, with 18 bases in the middle. The DNA for the CDR3 is TGTGCCTGGAGTCCCCAGATCAGACGGGGATCACCCCTCCACTTT. It specifies CAWSPQIRRGSPLHF.

The rearrangement links TRBV19 to TRBJ2-7, with 7 bases identical to TRBD1. Germline loops: CDR1 LNHDA, CDR2 SQIVND (reference sequence). V lost 5 bases to trimming and J lost 3 bases; unmatched junction nucleotides: 16. CDR3 length: 17 residues. The CDR3 loop reads CASSSNNRGVPLYEQYF. CDR3 DNA sequence: TGTGCCAGTAGTTCAAATAACAGGGGCGTCCCCCTCTACGAGCAGTACTTC.

This chain links TRBV7-9 with TRBJ2-3, with 9 bases identical to TRBD1. The V gene end was trimmed by 5 bases and the J gene end by 0 bases; junction bases not matched to a gene: 6. Per the germline V gene, CDR1 is SEHNR and CDR2 is FQNEAQ (reference sequence). The CDR3 contains 16 residues. In nucleotides, the CDR3 is TGTGCCAGCAGCCCACGGACAGGGGCGAGCACAGATACGCAGTATTTT. It specifies CASSPRTGASTDTQYF. Drawing the rest from reference TRBV7-9 and TRBJ2-3, the complete variable domain is DTGVSQNPRHKITKRGQNVTFRCDPISEHNRLYWYRQTLGQGPEFLTYFQNEAQLEKSRLLSDRFSAERPKGSFSTLEIQRTEQGDSAMYLCASSPRTGASTDTQYFGPGTRLTVL.

The chain employs TRBV19 and TRBJ1-1; D might be TRBD1 (6 bases). The CDR3 has 11 residues. V dropped 11 bases and J dropped 5 bases, with 12 bases sitting between them. The germline V gene encodes CDR1 LNHDA and CDR2 SQIVND (reference sequence). The CDR3 sequence: CAARGGTEAFF. CDR3 bases: TGTGCCGCCAGGGGAGGGACTGAAGCTTTCTTT.

The rearrangement joins TRBV7-2 to TRBJ1-2; the D is unclear. The CDR3 sequence is 13 residues long. Germline-derived CDR1 and CDR2 are SGHTA and FQGNSA. V lost 4 bases and J 6 bases, leaving 12 bases between the germline ends. The CDR3 protein is CASSSGSIHGYTF. Here the CDR3 DNA reads TGTGCCAGCAGCTCCGGAAGTATTCATGGCTACACCTTC.

V and J are TRBV5-6 and TRBJ1-2; 8 nucleotides match TRBD1. This CDR3 is built from 14 residues. V was pared by 3 bases and J by 8 bases, with 9 bases of the junction left unmatched. Per the germline V gene, CDR1 is SGHDT and CDR2 is YYEEEE. The CDR3 sequence: CASSSADRVGGYTF. The CDR3 DNA follows: TGTGCCAGCAGCTCTGCGGACAGGGTAGGGGGCTACACCTTC.

The chain carries TRBV19 and TRBJ2-5; D unresolved. The CDR3 has 12 amino acids. V lost 6 bases and J 4 bases, leaving 9 bases between the germline ends. Germline lookup yields CDR1 LNHDA and CDR2 SQIVND (reference sequence). The CDR3 protein is CASSRSGETQYF. The CDR3 coding sequence is TGTGCCAGTAGCCGGTCCGGAGAGACCCAGTACTTC. The full variable domain, with the rest looked up from reference TRBV19 and TRBJ2-5, is DGGITQSPKYLFRKEGQNVTLSCEQNLNHDAMYWYRQDPGQGLRLIYYSQIVNDFQKGDIAEGYSVSREKKESFPLTVTSAQKNPTAFYLCASSRSGETQYFGPGTRLLVL.

This chain connects TRBV2 to TRBJ2-1; D possibly corresponds to TRBD1 (6 bases). This CDR3 region has 13 residues. Trimming left V 6 bases short and J 1 base short, with 7 bases between. Germline V gene data show CDR1 as SNHLY and CDR2 as FYNNEI. The CDR3 loop is CASSGQSYNEQFF. The CDR3 DNA reads as TGTGCCAGCAGCGGACAGTCCTACAATGAGCAGTTCTTC.

The chain uses TRBV18 and TRBJ1-5; D may be TRBD1 (6 bases). This CDR3 is 14 amino acids long. Per germline, CDR1 KGHSH and CDR2 LQKENI. V was shortened by 5 bases and J by 5 bases, with 13 bases between the two germline ends. CDR3 in DNA: TGTGCCAGCTCAGGTGGGACATCCTATCAGCCCCAGCATTTT. It is translated as CASSGGTSYQPQHF.

The chain recombines TRBV6-5 with TRBJ1-1; no clear D gene. The V gene's germline CDR1 is MNHEY and CDR2 SVGAGI. V was shortened by 0 bases and J by 2 bases, with 13 bases between the two germline ends. CDR3 length: 16 amino acids. DNA of the CDR3: TGTGCCAGCAGTTACTCTGACTCGGCCCTAAACACTGAAGCTTTCTTT. It encodes CASSYSDSALNTEAFF.

This chain connects TRBV27 to TRBJ2-1, with a tentative D call TRBD2 (5 bases). This CDR3 region has 14 residues. From germline, CDR1 is MNHEY and CDR2 SMNVEV (reference sequence). The V gene lost 7 bases and the J gene lost 4 bases, with 14 bases spanning the gap. CDR3 sequence: CASIKNRLYNEQFF. DNA of the CDR3: TGTGCCAGCATCAAAAACCGACTATACAATGAGCAGTTCTTC.

The chain recombines TRBV6-6 with TRBJ1-3; 7 nucleotides align to TRBD1. With V trimmed by 5 bases and J by 6 bases, 1 base remained unmatched. The CDR3 sequence is 12 residues long. Germline CDR1 and CDR2: MNHNY and SVGAGI (reference sequence). CDR3 DNA sequence: TGTGCCAGCAGTCAGGGGGAAAACACCATATATTTT. It specifies CASSQGENTIYF.

The chain carries TRBV5-6 and TRBJ2-7, with 8 positions matching TRBD1. Germline V gives CDR1 SGHDT, CDR2 YYEEEE. With V trimmed by 0 bases and J by 3 bases, 5 bases remained unmatched. This CDR3 spans 15 amino acids. The CDR3 bases are TGTGCCAGCAGCTTGGACTCCAGGGGGCTCTACGAGCAGTACTTC. Residues: CASSLDSRGLYEQYF.

V usage is TRBV28 and J usage is TRBJ1-1; D remains unclear. V lost 6 bases and J 1 base, leaving 9 bases between the germline ends. Germline V CDR1 and CDR2: MDHEN, SYDVKM. The CDR3 runs 13 residues. In nucleotides, the CDR3 is TGTGCCAGCAGGCCACGTCGGAACACTGAAGCTTTCTTT. Protein sequence: CASRPRRNTEAFF.

J is TRBJ1-4 and V is TRBV19; 8 bases line up with TRBD1. From germline, CDR1 is LNHDA and CDR2 SQIVND (reference sequence). The length of the CDR3 is 15 residues. V was pared by 5 bases and J by 8 bases, with 10 bases of the junction left unmatched. The CDR3 loop reads CASSDPGGAVEKLFF. The CDR3 nucleotides are TGTGCCAGTAGTGATCCAGGGGGCGCGGTGGAAAAACTGTTTTTT.

The chain couples TRBV28 to TRBJ2-5, with D hard to call. Trimming removed 7 bases at V and 3 bases at J, with 18 bases between. The CDR3 covers 15 residues. Germline V gene lookup returns CDR1 MDHEN and CDR2 SYDVKM. CDR3 sequence: CASTTPLNVKETQYF. CDR3 nucleotides: TGTGCCAGCACCACTCCCCTTAATGTAAAAGAGACCCAGTACTTC.

This chain joins TRBV6-1 and TRBJ2-3; D ambiguous. V shed 4 bases and J shed 2 bases, with 19 bases lying between them. Germline V CDR1 and CDR2: MNHNS, SASEGT. The CDR3 extends over 17 amino acids. Here the CDR3 reads CASSALPLPAPTDTQYF. CDR3 DNA: TGTGCCAGCAGTGCCTTGCCCTTGCCCGCCCCCACAGATACGCAGTATTTT.